This T cell receptor beta chain was sequenced in a study of T cell therapy after organ transplantation. Across the study: T cells were expanded 2 to 3 weeks with 30 CMV class I/II epitopes. Patients received a median of 1.92 x 10^8 CMV-specific T cells over 2 to 6 infusions.

The CDR3 spans 14 residues. With 2 bases removed from V and 0 bases from J, the gap between germline ends came to 7 bases. The germline V gene encodes CDR1 MNHEY and CDR2 SVGAGI. Documented time point: 20-29 weeks after completion of therapy. Patients were solid-organ transplant recipients with drug-resistant or recurrent cytomegalovirus. Study observations and caveats: Reconstitution after therapy seemingly combined transferred and product-undetected endogenous clonotypes.

TCRdb's table, derived via immunoSEQ multiplex PCR, lists solely in-frame clones and lacks some. The sample contains 20,000 to 25,000 clones, roughly 84% of which appear only once. This clone was detected a few times. The antigen is undetermined. Material: CD8+ T cells from blood, obtained after autologous CMV-specific T cell therapy. The chain couples TRBV6-5 to TRBJ1-2; D not resolved. The source of this sequence is a human patient who had received a solid organ transplant and had CMV disease. Some T cells may have come from the graft donor. CDR3 nucleotides: TGTGCCAGCAGTTACGCGGTAGCTAACTATGGCTACACCTTC. This sequence encodes CASSYAVANYGYTF.